The T cell receptor beta chain under discussion was sequenced for a study of blood T cell repertoires in COVID-19. Study-level background: Acute-phase and convalescent COVID-19 samples originated in the United States, Italy and Spain. From T cells, B-cell-depleted T cells, or PBMCs came the material, which was cDNA or gDNA.

As handled by the study authors: For nucleated cells, counts were estimated from reference gene primer amplification. Clones were sequenced by immunoSEQ multiplex PCR, and TCRdb holds only the in-frame ones, with some missing. V, J and clone size derive from that table, while D and trimming were established from the DNA sequence. In the table there are approximately 190,000 clones, around 79% of which are singletons. This receptor was obtained from a man aged 55 to 70 with active or convalescent COVID-19. Sequencing was done on a sample of peripheral blood.

CDR3 nucleotide sequence: TGTGCCAGCAGTTTGCGGTCCCGGGGTAGCAATCAGCCCCAGCATTTT. Translation: CASSLRSRGSNQPQHF. The chain links TRBV27 to TRBJ1-5; no definite D call. V was shortened by 3 bases and J by 0 bases, with 12 bases between the two germline ends. The CDR3 consists of 16 residues. Germline CDR1 and CDR2: MNHEY and SMNVEV (reference sequence).